This T cell receptor (beta chain) comes out of a study of vaccination and CD4 T cells after COVID-19. Across the study: For post-vaccine samples, collection took place a median approximately 72 days after dose two, ranging from 14 to 241. Overlapping spike peptides of SARS-CoV-2, HCoV-NL63, HCoV-OC43 and HCoV-229E were used, and cells were stimulated with them.

The germline V gene encodes CDR1 MNHEY and CDR2 SMNVEV (reference sequence). The CDR3 is made up of 14 amino acids. Trimming stripped 8 bases from V and 4 bases from J, with 17 bases between. Sample treatment: roughly 11-day PBMC culture with coronavirus spike peptide pools or control peptides (ViraFEST assay). Vaccinated healthy people had never been infected with SARS-CoV-2 before, which was shown by negative nucleocapsid antibodies before and after vaccination. Worth noting for this clonotype: Its target is unknown.

The assay that was used to sequence DNA from cultured CD4+ T cells was the Oncomine TCR Beta short-read assay. MiXCR was run by TCRdb on the PCR reads, yielding one entry per CDR3 protein. Counted here are fewer than 30,000 distinct CDR3 sequences, roughly 52% occurring once; the ten biggest clones make up roughly 30%. The clonotype originates from a human donor who received a COVID-19 vaccine. The chain joins TRBV27 to TRBJ1-2, with D uncertain. The starting material was CD4+ T cells from blood, cultured in vitro, obtained before SARS-CoV-2 vaccination. The CDR3 DNA follows: TGTGCCAGCGGAACCTTAGGGTACACCTATGGCTACACCTTC. This sequence encodes CASGTLGYTYGYTF.